This TCR beta chain appears in the sequencing data of a study of blood T cell repertoires in COVID-19. Study summary: COVID-19 samples collected from the United States, Italy and Spain covered acute and convalescent phases.

In the authors' methods: Scientists estimated how many nucleated cells there were by amplifying reference gene primers. Only in-frame clones appear in the TCRdb table, and some are missing; sequencing was by immunoSEQ multiplex PCR. D and trimming come from the DNA, and the V and J calls and clone size come from that table. The top ten hold around 7% of the sample, which has some 180,000 clones, approximately 83% seen once. Seattle enrolled patients during active infection and tracked them longitudinally. This clonotype originated in a woman aged 40-49 years with COVID-19, enrolled during active disease. Source material: peripheral blood.

The CDR3 DNA reads as TGTGCCAGCAGCCAAAGCTTCATAGCCTCCCCTTACGAGCAGTACTTC. Its protein product is CASSQSFIASPYEQYF. V gene TRBV3-1 (or the pseudogene TRBV3-2) combines with J gene TRBJ2-7, with unresolved D. The CDR3 length is 16 residues. Germline V lookup: CDR1 LGHDT, CDR2 YNNKEL (reference sequence). Trimming took off 2 bases at V and 4 bases at J, with 18 bases between the two ends.